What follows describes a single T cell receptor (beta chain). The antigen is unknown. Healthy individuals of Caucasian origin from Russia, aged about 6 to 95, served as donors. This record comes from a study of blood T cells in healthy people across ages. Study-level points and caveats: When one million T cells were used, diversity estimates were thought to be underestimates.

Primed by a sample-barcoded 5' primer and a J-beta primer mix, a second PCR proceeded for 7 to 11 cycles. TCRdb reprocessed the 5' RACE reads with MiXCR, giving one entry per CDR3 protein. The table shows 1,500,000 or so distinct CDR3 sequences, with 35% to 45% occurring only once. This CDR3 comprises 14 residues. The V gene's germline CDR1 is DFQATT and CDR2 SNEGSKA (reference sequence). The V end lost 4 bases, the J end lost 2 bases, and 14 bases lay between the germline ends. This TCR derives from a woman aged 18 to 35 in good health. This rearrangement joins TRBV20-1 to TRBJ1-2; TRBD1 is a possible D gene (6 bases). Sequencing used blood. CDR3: CSAIPGHYNYGYTF. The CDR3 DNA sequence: TGCAGTGCTATTCCGGGACATTACAACTATGGCTACACCTTC.